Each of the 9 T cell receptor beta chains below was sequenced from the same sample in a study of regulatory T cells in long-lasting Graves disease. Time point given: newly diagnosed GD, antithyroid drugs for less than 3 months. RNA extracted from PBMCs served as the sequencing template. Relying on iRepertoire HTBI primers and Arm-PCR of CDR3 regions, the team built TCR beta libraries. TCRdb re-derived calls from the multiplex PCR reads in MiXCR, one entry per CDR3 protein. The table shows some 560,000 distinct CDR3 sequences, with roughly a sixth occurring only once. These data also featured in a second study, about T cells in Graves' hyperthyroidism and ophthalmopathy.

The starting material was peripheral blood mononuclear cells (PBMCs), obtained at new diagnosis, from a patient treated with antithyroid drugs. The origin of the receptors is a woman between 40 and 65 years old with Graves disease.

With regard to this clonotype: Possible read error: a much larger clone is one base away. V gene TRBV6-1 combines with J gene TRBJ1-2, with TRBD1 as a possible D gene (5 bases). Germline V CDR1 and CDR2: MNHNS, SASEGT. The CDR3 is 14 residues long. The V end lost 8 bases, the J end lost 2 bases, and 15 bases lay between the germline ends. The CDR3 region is CASGVGQSNYGYTF. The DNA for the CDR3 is TGTGCCAGCGGGGTGGGGCAGTCGAACTATGGCTACACCTTC.

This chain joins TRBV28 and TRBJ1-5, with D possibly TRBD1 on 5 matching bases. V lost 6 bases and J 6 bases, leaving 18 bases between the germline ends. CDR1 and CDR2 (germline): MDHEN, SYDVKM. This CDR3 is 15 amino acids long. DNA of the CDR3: TGTGCCAGCAGCTCCGGGGGGATTAACAGTCAGCCCCAGCATTTT. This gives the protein CASSSGGINSQPQHF.

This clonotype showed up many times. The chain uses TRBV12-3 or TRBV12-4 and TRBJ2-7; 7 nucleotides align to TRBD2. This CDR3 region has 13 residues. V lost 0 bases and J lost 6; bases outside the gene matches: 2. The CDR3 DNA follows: TGTGCCAGCAGTTTAGCGACGGGAGGCGAGCAGTACTTC. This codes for CASSLATGGEQYF.

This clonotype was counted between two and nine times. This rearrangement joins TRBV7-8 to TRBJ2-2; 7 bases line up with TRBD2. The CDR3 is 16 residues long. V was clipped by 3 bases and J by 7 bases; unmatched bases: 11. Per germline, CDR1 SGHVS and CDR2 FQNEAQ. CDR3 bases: TGTGCCAGCAGCTTGTTTGCTAGCGGTTCGTTCGGGGAGCTGTTTTTT. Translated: CASSLFASGSFGELFF.

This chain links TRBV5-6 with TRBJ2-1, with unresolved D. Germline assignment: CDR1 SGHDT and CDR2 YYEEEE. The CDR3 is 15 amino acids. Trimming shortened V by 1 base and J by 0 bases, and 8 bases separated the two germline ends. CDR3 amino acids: CASSLFSISYNEQFF. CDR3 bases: TGTGCCAGCAGCTTGTTTTCCATCTCCTACAATGAGCAGTTCTTC.

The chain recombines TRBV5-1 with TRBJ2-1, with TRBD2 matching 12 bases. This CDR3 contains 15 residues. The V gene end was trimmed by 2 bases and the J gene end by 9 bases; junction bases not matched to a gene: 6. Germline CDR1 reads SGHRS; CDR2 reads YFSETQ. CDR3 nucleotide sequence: TGCGCCAGCAGCTTTCTAGCGGGGGGGCGCGGTGAGCAGTTCTTC. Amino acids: CASSFLAGGRGEQFF.

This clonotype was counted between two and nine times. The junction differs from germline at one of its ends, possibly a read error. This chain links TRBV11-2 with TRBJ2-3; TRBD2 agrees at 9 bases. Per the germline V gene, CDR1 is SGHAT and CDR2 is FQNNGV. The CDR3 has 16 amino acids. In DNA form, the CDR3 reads TGCGCCAGCAGCCCTCGACTAGCGGAGGGGCGTGATACGCAGTATTTT. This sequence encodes CASSPRLAEGRDTQYF.

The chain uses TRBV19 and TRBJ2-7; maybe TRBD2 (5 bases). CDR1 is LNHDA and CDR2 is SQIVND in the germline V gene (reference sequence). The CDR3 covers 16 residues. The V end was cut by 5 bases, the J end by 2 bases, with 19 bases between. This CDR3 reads CASSLQAGFGTYEQYF. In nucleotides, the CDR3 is TGTGCCAGTAGTCTCCAGGCCGGGTTCGGGACCTACGAGCAGTACTTC.

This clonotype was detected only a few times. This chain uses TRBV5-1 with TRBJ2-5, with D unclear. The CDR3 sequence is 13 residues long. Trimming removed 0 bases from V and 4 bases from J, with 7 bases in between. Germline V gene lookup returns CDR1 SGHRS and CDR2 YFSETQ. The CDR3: CASSLDKPETQYF. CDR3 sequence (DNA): TGCGCCAGCAGCTTGGACAAACCAGAGACCCAGTACTTC. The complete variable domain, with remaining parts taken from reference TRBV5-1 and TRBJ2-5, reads KAGVTQTPRYLIKTRGQQVTLSCSPISGHRSVSWYQQTPGQGLQFLFEYFSETQRNKGNFPGRFSGRQFSNSRSEMNVSTLELGDSALYLCASSLDKPETQYFGPGTRLLVL.